Described below is a single T cell receptor beta chain sequence and its context. This entry comes from a study of shared T cell receptors in the human thymus. Using immunoSEQ multiplex PCR, the repertoire was profiled, and TCRdb retains in-frame clones only, with some absent. The sample yields approximately 760,000 clones, roughly 85% seen once. The CDR3 length is 20 residues. V gave up 3 bases and J gave up 2 bases, with 27 bases separating them. Germline lookup yields CDR1 SGHRS and CDR2 YFSETQ. These data also formed part of another study, on human thymus T cells. That source adds: It was healthy Finnish infants having corrective surgery for congenital heart defects who were the donors. Resections from corrective heart surgery supplied the thymus tissue. In thymic and blood repertoires alike, V and J usage looked biased. Related research described thymic repertoires that were highly overlapping among unrelated individuals.

The V call is TRBV5-1, the J call TRBJ2-1; D is undetermined. This clonotype was sampled from a girl under three years old with a congenital heart defect. Sequencing input: thymocytes. The CDR3 region is CASSSPRKTRTETPYNEQFF. The CDR3 DNA reads as TGCGCCAGCAGCTCGCCCCGCAAGACTCGAACGGAGACCCCCTACAATGAGCAGTTCTTC.